The clone carrying this T cell receptor (beta chain) was seen many times. Its antigen is as yet unknown. Trimming shortened V by 2 bases and J by 5 bases, and 12 bases separated the two germline ends. Looked up from germline, CDR1 is LGHNA and CDR2 is YSLEER. The CDR3 is 14 amino acids. TCR cDNA was made by 5'RACE template switching, adding a universal primer site and UMIs. One entry per CDR3 protein, called by TCRdb with MiXCR from the 5' RACE reads. Of over 150,000 distinct CDR3 sequences in the sample, around 7.3% were seen once. The data derive from a study of T cells after yellow fever vaccination. Points from the study as a whole: Contaminants from the bulk population, in the form of abundant clonotypes, could be found in FACS-sorted repertoires.

The chain employs TRBV4-3 and TRBJ1-2; D not resolved. The input for sequencing was CD4+ T cells sorted from PBMCs, taken 5 days after the first yellow fever vaccination. This clonotype was sampled from a man aged 18 to 29 who received the YFV17D yellow fever vaccine. The CDR3 region has the DNA TGCGCCAGCAGCCAATCACGGGATTCGTATGGCTACACCTTC. Translation: CASSQSRDSYGYTF.